This entry is about one TCR beta chain. The entry originates in a study of cytomegalovirus exposure and HLA in healthy donors. The CDR3 has 15 amino acids. Trimming cost V 6 bases and J 5 bases, with 16 bases left between them. Germline CDR1 and CDR2: LNHDA and SQIVND (reference sequence). Amplification used 60 Vbeta primers and 13 Jbeta primers. Sequencing was performed with immunoSEQ multiplex PCR; in TCRdb, only in-frame clones are kept and a portion is missing. The sample comprises approximately 85,000 clones, around 70% of which are singletons, and 11% rests with the top ten. The sequence came from a woman between 40 and 50 years old in good health and CMV-seropositive. Sequenced input: PBMCs. The chain combines TRBV19 with TRBJ1-4; D remains unclear. CDR3 amino acids: CASSPQGRPNEKLFF. The CDR3 bases are TGTGCCAGTAGCCCCCAAGGGAGGCCAAATGAAAAACTGTTTTTT.